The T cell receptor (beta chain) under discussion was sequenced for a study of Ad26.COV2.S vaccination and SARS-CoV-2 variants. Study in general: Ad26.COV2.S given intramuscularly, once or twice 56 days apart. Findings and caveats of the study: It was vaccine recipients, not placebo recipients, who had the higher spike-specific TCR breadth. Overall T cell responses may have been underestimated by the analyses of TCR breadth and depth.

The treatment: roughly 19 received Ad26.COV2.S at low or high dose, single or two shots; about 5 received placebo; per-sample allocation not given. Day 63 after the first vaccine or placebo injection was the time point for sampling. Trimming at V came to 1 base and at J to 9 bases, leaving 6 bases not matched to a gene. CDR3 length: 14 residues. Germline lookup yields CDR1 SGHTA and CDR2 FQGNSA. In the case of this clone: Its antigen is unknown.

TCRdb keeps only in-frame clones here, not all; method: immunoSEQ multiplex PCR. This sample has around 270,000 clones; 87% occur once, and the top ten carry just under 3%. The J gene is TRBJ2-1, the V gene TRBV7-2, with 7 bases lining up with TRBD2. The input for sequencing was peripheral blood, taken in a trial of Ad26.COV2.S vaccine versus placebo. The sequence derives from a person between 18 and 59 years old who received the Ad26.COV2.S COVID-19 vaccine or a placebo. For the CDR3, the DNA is TGTGCCAGCAGCTTAGGAGGACTAGTGCTTGAGCAGTTCTTC. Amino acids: CASSLGGLVLEQFF.